A selection of T cell receptor beta chains follows, all from one sample in a study of control samples from healthy donors and cancer patients. Some clones are missing from TCRdb's copy, which holds only in-frame ones; the method was immunoSEQ multiplex PCR. The sample has 150,000 to 200,000 clones; about nine tenths are singletons. Sequenced material: blood. These TCRs come from a woman in her twenties or thirties in good health. CDR3s include the opening cysteine and the closing phenylalanine or tryptophan. The order of the fields is CDR3 length, V gene, clone size, J gene, D gene, CDR3 DNA, CDR3 protein. D genes are given only for firm matches. Size is stated for part of the rows, as once, few or many counts, or as a class when the clone is expanded.

>15|TRBV3-1/TRBV3-2|.|TRBJ1-4|.
TGTGCCAGCAGCCAAGATACAGGGTCTAATGAAAAACTGTTTTTT
CASSQDTGSNEKLFF
>15|TRBV28|.|TRBJ2-2|.
TGTGCCAGCAGGCTACAGGGACCCAACACCGGGGAGCTGTTTTTT
CASRLQGPNTGELFF
>14|TRBV2|once|TRBJ2-3|.
TGTGCCAGCAGTGATGCTGAGGTGGCAGATACGCAGTATTTT
CASSDAEVADTQYF
>16|TRBV2|.|TRBJ2-1|.
TGTGCCAGCAGTGAAAGAGTAGGGGGCTCCTACAATGAGCAGTTCTTC
CASSERVGGSYNEQFF
>14|TRBV30|.|TRBJ1-1|TRBD1
TGTGCCTGGAGAACCGGGACAGGGGATCCTGAAGCTTTCTTT
CAWRTGTGDPEAFF
>18|TRBV13|.|TRBJ2-3|TRBD2
TGTGCCAGCAGCTTAGGGACCACGGGACTAGCGGGCACAGATACGCAGTATTTT
CASSLGTTGLAGTDTQYF
>14|TRBV18|.|TRBJ1-2|.
TGTGCCAGCTCGACGACTGACGGACGCTATGGCTACACCTTC
CASSTTDGRYGYTF
>14|TRBV7-2|once|TRBJ1-1|TRBD1
TGTGCCAGCAGCTTAGGACAGGGGAGGACTGAAGCTTTCTTT
CASSLGQGRTEAFF
>13|TRBV19|.|TRBJ1-1|.
TGTGCCAGTAGTATAGGCAGGGGCACTGAAGCTTTCTTT
CASSIGRGTEAFF
>14|TRBV19|.|TRBJ1-5|.
TGTGCCAGTTTAGGGGCTTATAGCAATCAGCCCCAGCATTTT
CASLGAYSNQPQHF